The 25 T cell receptor beta chains in this list originate from one sample, sequenced in a study of cytomegalovirus exposure and HLA in healthy donors. Clones were sequenced by immunoSEQ multiplex PCR, and TCRdb holds only the in-frame ones, with some missing. The sample holds 150,000 to 200,000 clones, about 84% seen once. The sample consisted of PBMCs. The receptor source for this set is a woman aged 18-35 years in good health and CMV-seronegative.

This chain joins TRBV5-1 and TRBJ1-5; TRBD1 aligns across 12 bases. This CDR3 is 15 amino acids long. Germline trimming cut 4 bases from V and 7 bases from J; bases unmatched to any gene: 6. Germline V gene data show CDR1 as SGHRS and CDR2 as YFSETQ. CDR3 bases: TGCGCCAGCAGCGATGGGACAGGGGGCGGGCAGCCCCAGCATTTT. Its translation is CASSDGTGGGQPQHF.

The genes are TRBV6-5 and TRBJ2-1, with 10 positions matching TRBD2. CDR3 length: 15 amino acids. CDR1 and CDR2 from the germline V gene are MNHEY and SVGAGI. Trimming took 6 bases from V and 4 from J; bases not matched to a gene: 6. Written as DNA, the CDR3 is TGTGCCAGCAGAGTAGCGGGAGGTCTATACAATGAGCAGTTCTTC. Translating gives CASRVAGGLYNEQFF.

This chain uses TRBV9 with TRBJ1-1, with 7 bases identical to TRBD1. Germline CDR1 is SGDLS and CDR2 is YYNGEE. V lost 0 bases to trimming and J lost 1 base; unmatched junction nucleotides: 6. The CDR3 covers 16 residues. CDR3 in amino acids: CASSVGPGGRNTEAFF. CDR3 DNA: TGTGCCAGCAGCGTAGGTCCAGGGGGGAGGAACACTGAAGCTTTCTTT.

The chain uses TRBV9 and TRBJ1-1; D call uncertain. V lost 0 bases and J 5 bases, leaving 14 bases between the germline ends. CDR1 is SGDLS, CDR2 YYNGEE, per germline. CDR3 length: 15 amino acids. DNA for the CDR3: TGTGCCAGCAGCGTAGAAAGTAGGCGGGAGACTGAAGCTTTCTTT. Its translation is CASSVESRRETEAFF.

The J gene is TRBJ2-7, the V gene TRBV2; 11 positions agree with TRBD2. V lost 6 bases to trimming and J lost 4 bases; unmatched junction nucleotides: 8. The CDR3 has 15 residues. Germline V gene lookup returns CDR1 SNHLY and CDR2 FYNNEI. The CDR3 DNA follows: TGTGCCAGCAGGGCACGACTAGCGGGGTCTTACGAGCAGTACTTC. The encoded protein is CASRARLAGSYEQYF.

CDR3 DNA: TGTGCCAGCAGCTTAGTCCCAGCCTACAGGGTAACTGGGGCCAACGTCCTGACTTTC. Translation gives CASSLVPAYRVTGANVLTF. The chain recombines TRBV5-6 with TRBJ2-6; the D gene is possibly TRBD1 (6 bases). Trimming shortened V by 2 bases and J by 2 bases, and 20 bases separated the two germline ends. CDR1 is SGHDT and CDR2 is YYEEEE in the germline V gene. This CDR3 spans 19 amino acids.

This chain links TRBV19 with TRBJ1-6; D is unresolved. The V gene's germline CDR1 is LNHDA and CDR2 SQIVND (reference sequence). This CDR3 has 16 residues. Trimming pared 5 bases from V and 3 bases from J, leaving 14 bases between. CDR3 loop: CASSPPAGSYNSPLHF. DNA of the CDR3: TGTGCCAGTAGTCCGCCGGCGGGAAGCTATAATTCACCCCTCCACTTT.

The chain employs TRBV9 and TRBJ2-5; possibly TRBD1 for D (6 bases). The V and J ends lost 4 bases and 5 bases respectively, with 12 bases between them. This CDR3 spans 13 amino acids. CDR1 SGDLS and CDR2 YYNGEE come from the germline V gene. The DNA of the CDR3 is TGTGCCAGCAGCCAACAGGGAACCGAGACCCAGTACTTC. Amino acid sequence: CASSQQGTETQYF. The full variable domain, in which reference TRBV9 and TRBJ2-5 provide the parts outside the CDR3, is DSGVTQTPKHLITATGQRVTLRCSPRSGDLSVYWYQQSLDQGLQFLIQYYNGEERAKGNILERFSAQQFPDLHSELNLSSLELGDSALYFCASSQQGTETQYFGPGTRLLVL.

This chain connects TRBV12-5 to TRBJ2-5, with 7 bases matching TRBD1. Germline V gives CDR1 LGHNT, CDR2 FRNRAP. The CDR3 length is 16 residues. V lost 5 bases and J lost 5; bases outside the gene matches: 14. CDR3 amino acids: CASGPEGTGVLETQYF. The DNA of the CDR3 is TGTGCTAGTGGTCCCGAGGGAACAGGGGTTTTGGAGACCCAGTACTTC.

This chain joins TRBV5-1 and TRBJ2-2; 12 bases fit TRBD2. CDR3 length equals 16 residues. J lost 5 bases, V lost 1 base, and 3 bases had no gene match. The germline CDR1 and CDR2 sequences are SGHRS and YFSETQ. The CDR3 here is CASSLFGTSGTGELFF. Here the CDR3 DNA reads TGCGCCAGCAGCTTGTTTGGGACTAGCGGGACCGGGGAGCTGTTTTTT.

This chain uses TRBV29-1 with TRBJ1-1, with D unresolved. This CDR3 contains 13 residues. The germline CDR1 and CDR2 sequences are SQVTM and ANQGSEA. The V end lost 7 bases, the J end lost 5 bases, and 17 bases lay between the germline ends. This chain's CDR3 is CSAPWRDRTEAFF. For the CDR3, the DNA is TGCAGCGCCCCATGGCGGGATAGAACTGAAGCTTTCTTT. Supplemented by reference TRBV29-1 and TRBJ1-1, the full variable domain reads SAVISQKPSRDICQRGTSLTIQCQVDSQVTMMFWYRQQPGQSLTLIATANQGSEATYESGFVIDKFPISRPNLTFSTLTVSNMSPEDSSIYLCSAPWRDRTEAFFGQGTRLTVV.

The chain couples TRBV2 to TRBJ1-5; perhaps TRBD1 as D (6 bases). This CDR3 has 14 residues. V was shortened by 0 bases and J by 12 bases, with 15 bases between the two germline ends. Germline-derived CDR1 and CDR2 are SNHLY and FYNNEI. The CDR3 DNA follows: TGTGCCAGCAGTGAAGCGCTTGTGCCGGGACACCAGCATTTT. Translating gives CASSEALVPGHQHF.

The rearrangement uses TRBV19 and TRBJ1-1; D gene uncertain. This CDR3 comprises 15 residues. V shed 3 bases and J shed 0 bases, with 11 bases lying between them. Germline CDR1 is LNHDA and CDR2 is SQIVND (reference sequence). CDR3 sequence: CASSILRTMNTEAFF. The CDR3, as DNA: TGTGCCAGTAGTATCTTGCGTACCATGAACACTGAAGCTTTCTTT.

This chain uses TRBV4-1 with TRBJ2-2; D might be TRBD1 (6 bases). The V gene's germline CDR1 is MGHRA and CDR2 YSYEKL. The CDR3 sequence is 15 residues long. The V and J ends lost 4 bases and 2 bases respectively, with 11 bases between them. CDR3 nucleotides: TGCGCCAGCAGCCGACGGGACAAAAACACCGGGGAGCTGTTTTTT. It translates to CASSRRDKNTGELFF.

J is TRBJ1-5 and V is TRBV28; D unclear. CDR3 length: 15 residues. The germline CDR1 and CDR2 sequences are MDHEN and SYDVKM. The V gene lost 2 bases and the J gene lost 7 bases, with 15 bases spanning the gap. CDR3 nucleotide sequence: TGTGCCAGCAGTTTACTCTTCGGGGAAAGACAGCCCCAGCATTTT. Translating it yields CASSLLFGERQPQHF.

This clone was seen a handful of times. V and J are TRBV11-3 and TRBJ1-4; D may be TRBD1 (5 bases). Germline V gene lookup returns CDR1 SGHNT and CDR2 YENEEA. The CDR3 has 19 residues. V was cut by 1 base and J by 0 bases, with 18 bases left in between. The CDR3 here is CASSLGAAGFRATNEKLFF. CDR3 nucleotide sequence: TGTGCCAGCAGCTTAGGGGCTGCAGGGTTCCGTGCAACTAATGAAAAACTGTTTTTT.

V usage is TRBV6-5 and J usage is TRBJ1-2; D remains ambiguous. Looked up from germline, CDR1 is MNHEY and CDR2 is SVGAGI. With 10 bases removed from V and 8 bases from J, the gap between germline ends came to 11 bases. The CDR3 runs 10 residues. CDR3 coding DNA: TGTGCCACGGCCCGGGAAGGCTACACCTTC. It encodes CATAREGYTF.

This clone appeared a single time. CDR3 sequence: CASSWDIRETQYF. The CDR3 DNA sequence: TGTGCCAGCAGTTGGGACATAAGGGAGACCCAGTACTTC. This rearrangement joins TRBV27 to TRBJ2-5; TRBD1 is a possible D gene (6 bases). Trimming left V 4 bases short and J 5 bases short, with 11 bases between. Germline assignment: CDR1 MNHEY and CDR2 SMNVEV (reference sequence). The CDR3 contains 13 residues.

The chain combines TRBV6-6 with TRBJ2-5; TRBD2 aligns across 11 bases. This CDR3 is built from 15 residues. CDR1 and CDR2 from the germline V gene are MNHNY and SVGAGI (reference sequence). The junction had 3 bases not matched to a gene; V was cut back by 5 bases and J by 1 base. CDR3 nucleotides: TGTGCCAGCAGTGGTAGCGGGGGGGCCCAAGAGACCCAGTACTTC. Protein: CASSGSGGAQETQYF.

This chain uses TRBV6-5 with TRBJ1-5; D is uncertain. The CDR3 is 13 amino acids. With 2 bases removed from V and 6 bases from J, the gap between germline ends came to 8 bases. CDR1 and CDR2 from the germline V gene are MNHEY and SVGAGI. CDR3 sequence (DNA): TGTGCCAGCAGTTACGGTCAGTTTCAGCCCCAGCATTTT. As protein: CASSYGQFQPQHF.

The chain recombines TRBV7-9 with TRBJ1-1; D is unresolved. The CDR3 has 14 residues. CDR1 SEHNR and CDR2 FQNEAQ come from the germline V gene (reference sequence). Trimming shortened V by 3 bases and J by 4 bases, and 12 bases separated the two germline ends. The CDR3 bases are TGTGCCAGCAGCTTGGAATATTCGGGCACTGAAGCTTTCTTT. As protein: CASSLEYSGTEAFF. The variable domain in full, completed from reference TRBV7-9 and TRBJ1-1, reads DTGVSQNPRHKITKRGQNVTFRCDPISEHNRLYWYRQTLGQGPEFLTYFQNEAQLEKSRLLSDRFSAERPKGSFSTLEIQRTEQGDSAMYLCASSLEYSGTEAFFGQGTRLTVV.

The J gene is TRBJ1-1, the V gene TRBV27; D remains ambiguous. Trimming took 1 base from V and 3 from J, leaving 9 bases between them. The germline CDR1 and CDR2 sequences are MNHEY and SMNVEV (reference sequence). The CDR3 length is 14 residues. This CDR3 reads CASSLWSEDTEAFF. In nucleotides, the CDR3 is TGTGCCAGCAGTTTATGGTCAGAGGACACTGAAGCTTTCTTT.

This sequence joins TRBV6-1 and TRBJ1-2; TRBD1 agrees at 8 bases. V dropped 3 bases and J dropped 4; count of bases not matched to a gene: 4. Per the germline V gene, CDR1 is MNHNS and CDR2 is SASEGT. The length of the CDR3 is 14 residues. In nucleotides, the CDR3 is TGTGCCAGCAGTGAGAGGACAGGGTTCTATGGCTACACCTTC. Translating it yields CASSERTGFYGYTF.

The chain uses TRBV27 and TRBJ1-1, with a possible D match to TRBD1 (5 bases). Germline assignment: CDR1 MNHEY and CDR2 SMNVEV (reference sequence). This CDR3 is 14 amino acids long. V lost 4 bases to trimming and J lost 2 bases, with 11 bases between them. The CDR3 bases are TGTGCCAGCAGTTCGACCGGGACTAACACTGAAGCTTTCTTT. Protein: CASSSTGTNTEAFF.

The chain links TRBV30 to TRBJ2-1; D gene unclear. From germline, CDR1 is GTSNPN and CDR2 SVGIG (reference sequence). Trimming shortened V by 2 bases and J by 6 bases, and 8 bases separated the two germline ends. CDR3 length: 12 residues. Here the CDR3 reads CAWSSTPNEQFF. The CDR3 nucleotides read TGTGCCTGGAGTTCTACCCCCAATGAGCAGTTCTTC.